This record concerns one T cell receptor beta chain sequence. What it binds is unknown. Naive CD8 populations comprised CD45RO-negative cells positively selected for CCR7, excluding terminally differentiated effector memory CD45RA+ cells. Donors, without exception, were Caucasian adults residing in Nashville, Tennessee. Measured with immunoSEQ multiplex PCR; TCRdb has only the in-frame clones, and not every one. The table records about 650,000 clones, 95% to 96% of them present only once. The CDR3 loop spans 17 amino acids. The V segment lost 1 base and the J segment 3 bases; nucleotides outside the gene matches: 8. Germline values: CDR1 LGHNA, CDR2 YNFKEQ. The data belong to a study of shared clonotypes between healthy human individuals. Background on the study: Donors were a couple of women and a few men aged 18 to 49.

Study-level points and caveats: Rarefaction demonstrated incomplete sorted-subset sequencing despite large depth.

The chain has TRBV4-2 and TRBJ1-3; 8 nucleotides match TRBD1. Specimen: naive CD8+ T cells sorted from blood. The source of this sequence is a woman younger than 45 in good health. The DNA of the CDR3 is TGTGCCAGCAGCCAAGGGACAGGGCCTGTCGGTGGAAACACCATATATTTT. Protein product: CASSQGTGPVGGNTIYF.